The T cell receptor (beta chain) under discussion was sequenced for a study of neurological immune-mediated disorders. TCRdb re-called the 5' RACE reads through MiXCR, storing one row per CDR3 protein. The sample consists of tens of thousands of distinct CDR3 sequences, 20% to 25% of them appearing once. The time point here: technical triplicate 3. The table lists this clonotype with many counts. Germline CDR1 and CDR2: WSHSY and SAAADI. The CDR3 length is 13 residues. V lost 7 bases, J lost 5 bases, and 14 bases lay in between. The specimen sequenced was PBMCs. This sequence was found in a man aged 55 to 70 with HTLV-1-associated myelopathy (HAM/TSP). J is TRBJ1-2 and V is TRBV10-2; D is possibly TRBD1 (5 bases). CDR3 in DNA: TGCGCCAGCACCTCTGGGGGTGGGTATGGCTACACCTTC. Protein product: CASTSGGGYGYTF.